This T cell receptor beta chain was recovered during a study of human T cells and chemical hapten exposure. The germline V gene encodes CDR1 SGHVS and CDR2 FNYEAQ. The CDR3 runs 17 residues. Germline trimming cut 5 bases from V and 3 bases from J; bases unmatched to any gene: 13. A single record per CDR3 protein comes from TCRdb applying MiXCR to the RACE reads. Here the sample spans about 110,000 distinct CDR3 sequences, 9.5% to 15% being singletons. This clonotype was counted between two and nine times. The antigen is unknown. Findings and limits, study-wide: Expanded TCRs clustered into significantly more large CDR3 similarity groups than controls, the analysis revealed.

Time point specified: pre-sensitization, week 0. Treatment indicated: therapeutic diphenylcyclopropenone sensitization with weekly scalp DPC. The starting material, unfractionated whole blood, was used for total RNA extraction. The sample here was whole blood, taken in connection with sensitization to the hapten diphenylcyclopropenone (DPC). This sequence was found in a woman aged 50 to 65 with alopecia areata. Some clones in this sample may be carry-over from other donors' samples. The gene calls are TRBV7-6 and TRBJ2-3, with 8 nucleotides matching TRBD1. The CDR3 is CASSPTGGNAVTDTQYF. CDR3 DNA sequence: TGTGCCAGCAGCCCCACAGGGGGAAACGCTGTGACAGATACGCAGTATTTT.